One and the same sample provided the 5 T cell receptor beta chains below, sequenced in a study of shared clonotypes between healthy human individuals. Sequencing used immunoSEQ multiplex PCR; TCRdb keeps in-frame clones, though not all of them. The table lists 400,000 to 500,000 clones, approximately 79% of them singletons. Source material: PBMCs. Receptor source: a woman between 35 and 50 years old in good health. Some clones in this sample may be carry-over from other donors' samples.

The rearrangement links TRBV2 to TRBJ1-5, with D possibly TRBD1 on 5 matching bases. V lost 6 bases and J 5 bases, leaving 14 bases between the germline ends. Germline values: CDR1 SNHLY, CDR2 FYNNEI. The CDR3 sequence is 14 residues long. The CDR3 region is CASSQTDADQPQHF. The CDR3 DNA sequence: TGTGCCAGCAGCCAGACAGACGCCGATCAGCCCCAGCATTTT. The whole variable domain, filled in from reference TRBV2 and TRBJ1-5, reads EPEVTQTPSHQVTQMGQEVILRCVPISNHLYFYWYRQILGQKVEFLVSFYNNEISEKSEIFDDQFSVERPDGSNFTLKIRSTKLEDSAMYFCASSQTDADQPQHFGDGTRLSIL.

CDR3 bases: TGTGCCAGCAGTCGGACAGGGGAGATCGTTTTTGGTCGGCGCGAGCAGTACTTC. It yields the protein CASSRTGEIVFGRREQYF. The chain recombines TRBV27 with TRBJ2-7; TRBD1 matches at 9 bases. This CDR3 has 18 amino acids. CDR1 and CDR2 from the germline V gene are MNHEY and SMNVEV (reference sequence). Losses at the gene ends were 5 bases for V and 6 bases for J; bases not matched to a gene: 20.

CDR3 protein: CASSPGLIQETQYF. CDR3 bases: TGTGCCAGCTCACCCGGACTCATACAAGAGACCCAGTACTTC. The chain carries TRBV18 and TRBJ2-5, with D tentatively TRBD2 (5 bases). The CDR3 is made up of 14 amino acids. Trimming shortened V by 3 bases and J by 2 bases, and 10 bases separated the two germline ends. Germline values: CDR1 KGHSH, CDR2 LQKENI.

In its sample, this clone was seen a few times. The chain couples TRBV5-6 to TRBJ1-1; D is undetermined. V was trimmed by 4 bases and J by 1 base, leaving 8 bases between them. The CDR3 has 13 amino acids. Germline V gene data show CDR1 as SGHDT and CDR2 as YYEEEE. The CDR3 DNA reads TGTGCCAGCAGCCGGGTAGGGAACACTGAAGCTTTCTTT. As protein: CASSRVGNTEAFF. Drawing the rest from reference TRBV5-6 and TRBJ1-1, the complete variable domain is DAGVTQSPTHLIKTRGQQVTLRCSPKSGHDTVSWYQQALGQGPQFIFQYYEEEERQRGNFPDRFSGHQFPNYSSELNVNALLLGDSALYLCASSRVGNTEAFFGQGTRLTVV.

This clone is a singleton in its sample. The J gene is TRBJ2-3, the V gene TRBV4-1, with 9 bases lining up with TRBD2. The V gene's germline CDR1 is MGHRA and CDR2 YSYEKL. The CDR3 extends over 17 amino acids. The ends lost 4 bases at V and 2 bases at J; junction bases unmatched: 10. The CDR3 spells CASSPRLAEGITDTQYF. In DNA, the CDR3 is TGCGCCAGCAGCCCTCGACTAGCGGAGGGGATCACAGATACGCAGTATTTT.